The 5 T cell receptor beta chains below come from one sample, sequenced in a study of monozygotic twins with cystic fibrosis. TCRdb keeps only in-frame clones here, not all; method: immunoSEQ multiplex PCR. The data hold 20,000 to 25,000 clones, with approximately 97% observed a single time. The sample consisted of blood. These TCRs come from a girl between 10 and 17 years old with cystic fibrosis.

V gene TRBV2 combines with J gene TRBJ1-2; no definite D call. The CDR3 totals 13 residues. Germline CDR1 reads SNHLY; CDR2 reads FYNNEI. The V end lost 8 bases, the J end lost 4 bases, and 14 bases lay between the germline ends. The CDR3 DNA follows: TGTGCCAGCGCGCTTCGATCCAGCTATGGCTACACCTTC. This sequence encodes CASALRSSYGYTF. Full variable domain (outside the CDR3, taken from reference TRBV2 and TRBJ1-2): EPEVTQTPSHQVTQMGQEVILRCVPISNHLYFYWYRQILGQKVEFLVSFYNNEISEKSEIFDDQFSVERPDGSNFTLKIRSTKLEDSAMYFCASALRSSYGYTFGSGTRLTVV.

The chain combines TRBV11-2 with TRBJ2-1; the match to TRBD2 covers 12 bases. The CDR3 runs 17 residues. The V segment lost 2 bases and the J segment 8 bases; nucleotides outside the gene matches: 10. In germline, CDR1 is SGHAT, CDR2 FQNNGV. The CDR3 region is CASSLSSGTSGFDEQFF. The DNA for the CDR3 is TGTGCCAGCAGCTTATCCTCCGGGACTAGCGGGTTCGATGAGCAGTTCTTC. The full variable domain, its missing parts supplied by reference TRBV11-2 and TRBJ2-1, is EAGVAQSPRYKIIEKRQSVAFWCNPISGHATLYWYQQILGQGPKLLIQFQNNGVVDDSQLPKDRFSAERLKGVDSTLKIQPAKLEDSAVYLCASSLSSGTSGFDEQFFGPGTRLTVL.

The CDR3 loop is CATSGQGNTEAFF. CDR3 coding DNA: TGTGCCACCTCAGGACAGGGGAACACTGAAGCTTTCTTT. The chain employs TRBV2 and TRBJ1-1; 8 bases line up with TRBD1. The V gene's germline CDR1 is SNHLY and CDR2 FYNNEI. CDR3 length: 13 residues. Losses at the gene ends were 10 bases for V and 1 base for J; bases not matched to a gene: 5.

CDR3: CAWSDQTVTNYGYTF. For the CDR3, the DNA is TGTGCCTGGAGTGATCAGACAGTCACTAACTATGGCTACACCTTC. The rearrangement links TRBV30 to TRBJ1-2; tentatively, D is TRBD1 (5 bases). Deletions cut 1 base from V and 0 bases from J, with 12 bases between. Germline assignment: CDR1 GTSNPN and CDR2 SVGIG (reference sequence). There are 15 residues in the CDR3.

The chain couples TRBV5-1 to TRBJ2-1, with D tentatively TRBD1 or TRBD2 (6 bases each). The germline CDR1 and CDR2 sequences are SGHRS and YFSETQ. The CDR3 has 19 residues. Trimming took off 4 bases at V and 0 bases at J, with 23 bases between the two ends. CDR3 sequence (DNA): TGCGCCAGCAGCAATTCCGTAGGCGGGACAAAGGGCTCCTACAATGAGCAGTTCTTC. This encodes CASSNSVGGTKGSYNEQFF.